One TCR beta chain is described in this entry. The sample holds a few counts of this clonotype. Which antigen it targets is not known. No base qualities exist here, and no much larger clone lies one base off it. The data are from a study of blood T cells in healthy people across ages (dated by TCRdb to between 2014 and 2016). Notes on the research overall: In model experiments, template switching captured roughly one uniquely barcoded TCR beta cDNA molecule for every two T cells. Age-related changes in TCR beta repertoire diversity were measured in the study by deep sequencing normalized with unique cDNA molecular identifiers. The donors were divided into four age groups: young (average around 15 years), middle-aged (about 40), aged (roughly 66) and long-lived (around 80). Using the same blood draw, the study looked at two additional independent replicas of 1 million unique cDNA reads for two donors, one aged 18 to 30 and the other aged 80 or older. What the research found in general, with its limitations: Because the CMV infection status of the donors was unknown, age-related changes in expanded clonotypes may potentially have been confounded. Observed TCR beta diversity correlated strongly with the percentage of naive T cells measured by flow cytometry. Total diversity estimates from one million sequenced T cells were considered lower bounds and underestimates. Since profiling was done on bulk unsorted PBMCs, naive and antigen-experienced compartments could not be conclusively compared. Observed TCR beta diversity per million T cells fell roughly linearly with age, and a significant reduction was already apparent by age roughly 40. Compared with the aged group, the long-lived group had more naive CD4+ T cells, fewer expanded clones and increased TCR diversity, a pattern suggesting age selection.

Library creation used 5' RACE. This sample was sequenced with an Illumina HiSeq 2500. The second PCR ran for about 6 to 11 cycles and used a J-beta primer mix along with a sample-barcoded 5' primer. Each TCR beta cDNA molecule received a unique molecular identifier from a template-switch 5' adaptor carrying 12 random nucleotides. Each sample yielded at least 3 million CDR3-containing paired-end reads. All of the RNA was converted into first-strand cDNA using the Mint cDNA synthesis kit, with a TRBC-specific oligonucleotide serving as the primer. After uracil-DNA glycosylase treatment, a first 18-cycle PCR used universal primers M1SS and BC2_uni_R on all cDNA. The original pipeline was this. For normalization, 1 million high-quality reads, each with a distinct molecular identifier, were randomly selected from each sample. Instead of being binned into consensus sequences, reads that shared molecular identifiers were thrown out. MiTCR, set to a Q25 quality threshold and the strictest error-elimination algorithm, was used for CDR3 identification, clonotype clustering and error correction. Lower-bound total TCR beta diversity was estimated with a nonparametric unseen species model using Euler transformation. TCRdb trimmed the raw reads at Q25, called clones with MiXCR and kept productive beta chains. Identical CDR3 protein sequences are pooled into one entry, listed with their most common genes and DNA. V and J calls and clone size were set by TCRdb, not the authors. The table for this sample lists 1 million or so distinct CDR3 sequences; approximately 25% of them were counted only once. The ten largest clones capture less than 0.75% of the sample.

Donors were a few dozen systemically healthy Caucasian individuals from Russia aged roughly 6 to 95 years. About 9.8 milliliters of peripheral blood were drawn from each donor into EDTA-treated Vacutainer tubes. Ficoll-Paque density-gradient centrifugation was used to isolate PBMCs, with at least 6.5 million per sample. Total RNA, at least 5 micrograms per sample, was extracted from PBMCs with Trizol reagent. The percentages of naive CD45RAhigh/CD27high T cells were determined by flow cytometry on a PBMC aliquot from every donor. Deletion took 6 bases off V and 2 bases off J, with a span of 11 bases between the germline ends. The germline V gene encodes CDR1 MDHEN and CDR2 SYDVKM. The CDR3 goes from the cysteine to the phenylalanine over 13 residues. Only CDR3 DNA is held: 39 bases, read in frame from base 1. These data are also associated with another study on T cells of mothers and their children. As that second study puts it: Nine systemically healthy Caucasian individuals, comprising three mothers and their six children, were included as donors. cDNA synthesis consumed the entire amount of extracted RNA, loaded at approximately 1.5 ug RNA in each 15 ul reaction. In the second PCR, the M1S primer introduced both the sample barcodes and 2-4 random nucleotides. More than 8 million TCR beta CDR3 reads were obtained from each mother, and 2.5 million to 3.5 million reads were obtained from each child. TCR recombination output is similarly shaped by thymic selection in related and unrelated pairs, with a minor effect exerted by inherited differences. Related mother-child pairs always showed normalized repertoire overlap that was slightly higher than in unrelated mother-child pairs, though the difference was never significant. No persistent microchimeric T cell clones were detected, at a sensitivity of approximately 90 clones per million clonotypes. The study used deep NGS to compare TCR beta repertoires of mothers and children, seeking features distinguishing related mother-child pairs from unrelated individuals. The mean age was 40 +/- 4 years for the mothers and approximately 11 +/- 4 years for the children. After adapter ligation with NEBNext reagents, the libraries were sequenced on Illumina HiSeq 2000 with 100+100 nt paired-end reads. To prevent cross-contamination, the mother and child libraries were prepared one month apart and sequenced in separate runs. For each donor, somewhere between roughly 450,000 and 2,000,000 distinct TCR beta clonotypes were identified. Naive TCR beta clonotypes were estimated from low-frequency clonotypes matched to each donor's FACS-determined naive share, without sorting.

This TCR was sampled from a girl aged 2-9 years in good health. Recombination joined TRBV28 with TRBJ2-7; the D region possibly corresponds to TRBD1 (5 bases align). Material: blood. The sequence in DNA is TGTGCCAGCAGCAGGGAATATCCCTACGAGCAGTACTTC. Its coded protein is CASSREYPYEQYF.